Listed below are T cell receptor beta chains from one sample, sequenced in a study of cytomegalovirus exposure and HLA in healthy donors. TCRdb's copy holds only in-frame clones and misses some; the assay was immunoSEQ multiplex PCR. Here the sample spans 150,000 to 200,000 clones, 77% being singletons. The sample consisted of PBMCs. The receptors shown here come from a woman aged 30 to 39 in good health and CMV-seropositive. CDR3s include the opening cysteine and the closing phenylalanine or tryptophan. D genes are given only for firm matches. The size entry is marked missing in some rows and otherwise reads once, few, many or a size class.

clone size,CDR3 length,V gene,D gene,J gene,CDR3 DNA,CDR3 protein
once,15,TRBV7-9,-,TRBJ1-5,TGTGCCAGCAGCTTCGGGGGGGGGAACGGCGAACCCCAGCATTTT,CASSFGGGNGEPQHF
-,14,TRBV29-1,-,TRBJ1-1,TGCAGCGTTGAATGGGCAGGGAAGACCACTGAAGCTTTCTTT,CSVEWAGKTTEAFF
-,15,TRBV6-5,TRBD1,TRBJ2-7,TGTGCCAGCCGAGCGGACCCGGGACAGGGTGGCGAGCAGTACTTC,CASRADPGQGGEQYF
-,14,TRBV28,-,TRBJ1-2,TGTGCCAGCAGTTTACCGGACGGACTCTATGGCTACACCTTC,CASSLPDGLYGYTF
-,15,TRBV2,TRBD1,TRBJ2-5,TGTGCCAGCATATATGGGACAGGAGACCAAGAGACCCAGTACTTC,CASIYGTGDQETQYF
-,14,TRBV5-4,-,TRBJ1-4,TGTGCCAGCAGCTTCGAGGGTGGGGTTGAAAAACTGTTTTTT,CASSFEGGVEKLFF
-,15,TRBV28,-,TRBJ2-6,TGTGCCAGCATTCCCCGCGGGTCTGGGGCCAACGTCCTGACTTTC,CASIPRGSGANVLTF
-,13,TRBV6-5,TRBD2,TRBJ2-7,TGTGCCAGCAGGAATGTAGCGGGAGACGAGCAGTACTTC,CASRNVAGDEQYF
-,11,TRBV27,-,TRBJ1-2,TGTGCCAGCAGTTCAAACTATGGCTACACCTTC,CASSSNYGYTF
-,14,TRBV7-9,-,TRBJ2-5,TGTGCCAGCAGCTTCCGACAGGCGCAAGAGACCCAGTACTTC,CASSFRQAQETQYF
-,12,TRBV27,-,TRBJ2-2,TGTGCCAGCAGTTTAAGAGCCGGGGAGCTGTTTTTT,CASSLRAGELFF
-,16,TRBV7-9,-,TRBJ2-6,TGTGCCAGCAGCTTACTACCGGGGGATGGGGCCAACGTCCTGACTTTC,CASSLLPGDGANVLTF
once,14,TRBV27,TRBD1,TRBJ1-1,TGTGCCAGCAGTTTATGGGACAGACCCAATGAAGCTTTCTTT,CASSLWDRPNEAFF
-,13,TRBV7-3,-,TRBJ2-7,TGTGCCAGCAGCTTGGCAGGGGACCACGAGCAGTACTTC,CASSLAGDHEQYF
-,15,TRBV6-1,-,TRBJ2-7,TGTGCCAGCAGTGAAGCCCCTGGACAGGCGGGGGAGCAGTACTTC,CASSEAPGQAGEQYF
-,15,TRBV28,TRBD1,TRBJ1-5,TGTGCCAGCAGCCCGACAGGGTTAGGATTACAGCCCCAGCATTTT,CASSPTGLGLQPQHF
-,14,TRBV4-3,-,TRBJ1-1,TGCGCCAGCAGCGCGGACACCTTGAACACTGAAGCTTTCTTT,CASSADTLNTEAFF
-,14,TRBV5-1,TRBD1,TRBJ2-7,TGCGCCAGCACCCCTCAGGGGGCGTCCTACGAGCAGTACTTC,CASTPQGASYEQYF
-,13,TRBV7-2,TRBD2,TRBJ2-7,TGTGCCAGCAGCTTGGGGGGGGGATACGAGCAGTACTTC,CASSLGGGYEQYF
-,14,TRBV27,TRBD1,TRBJ2-7,TGTGCCAGCAGTTTGAGGACAGGGTATTTCGAGCAGTACTTC,CASSLRTGYFEQYF
-,15,TRBV7-2,TRBD2,TRBJ2-1,TGTGCCAGCAGCCCCCAGCGGGAGGCTTTAAATGAGCAGTTCTTC,CASSPQREALNEQFF
-,14,TRBV30,-,TRBJ1-4,TGTGCCTGGAGTACCAGCCCGACAGGTGAAAAACTGTTTTTT,CAWSTSPTGEKLFF
-,14,TRBV10-3,TRBD1,TRBJ2-7,TGTGCCATCAGGACAGGGGAGATAACCTACGAGCAGTACTTC,CAIRTGEITYEQYF
once,14,TRBV11-3,-,TRBJ2-1,TGTGCCAGCAGCTTAGAACCGGGTGACAATGAGCAGTTCTTC,CASSLEPGDNEQFF
-,15,TRBV7-7,-,TRBJ2-7,TGTGCCAGCAGCCCGTCGCTCGGGGAGTTCTACGAGCAGTACTTC,CASSPSLGEFYEQYF
-,12,TRBV5-6,TRBD1,TRBJ1-2,TGTGCCACCGGACAGGGGGCTTATGGCTACACCTTC,CATGQGAYGYTF
-,18,TRBV9,-,TRBJ2-3,TGTGCCAGCAGCGTAGATTATATGGAGAATTACTACACAGATACGCAGTATTTT,CASSVDYMENYYTDTQYF
few,17,TRBV5-1,-,TRBJ2-7,TGCGCCAGCAGCTTCACAGGGAGGGGCCGTACAACCTACGAGCAGTACTTC,CASSFTGRGRTTYEQYF
-,14,TRBV19,TRBD1,TRBJ1-5,TGTGCCAGTAATCCTGGACAGGTCAATCAGCCCCAGCATTTT,CASNPGQVNQPQHF
-,14,TRBV28,-,TRBJ2-3,TGTGCCAGCAGTTTCGACAGATCCACAGATACGCAGTATTTT,CASSFDRSTDTQYF
-,16,TRBV7-8,TRBD2,TRBJ2-1,TGTGCCAGCAGACAGACTAGCGGGAGATCAGGTAATGAGCAGTTCTTC,CASRQTSGRSGNEQFF
-,17,TRBV18,TRBD2,TRBJ2-7,TGTGCCAGCTCACCGATAGGGACTAGCGGGAGTTCCCACGAGCAGTACTTC,CASSPIGTSGSSHEQYF
-,15,TRBV9,TRBD1,TRBJ2-7,TGTGCCAGCAGCTCTACCGGGACAGGGATATACGAGCAGTACTTC,CASSSTGTGIYEQYF
once,15,TRBV7-9,TRBD1,TRBJ2-1,TGTGCCAGCAGCTTATGGGACAGGGATTGGAATGAGCAGTTCTTC,CASSLWDRDWNEQFF
-,15,TRBV7-3,TRBD2,TRBJ2-2,TGTGCCAGCAGCTTAGGGCCTAGCGGGATCGGGGAGCTGTTTTTT,CASSLGPSGIGELFF
-,16,TRBV30,-,TRBJ2-6,TGTGCCTGGAGTCTAACGTCTCCTTCTGGGGCCAACGTCCTGACTTTC,CAWSLTSPSGANVLTF
-,15,TRBV7-6,-,TRBJ1-1,TGTGCCAGCAGCTTAGGGCGGGGCCCGAACACTGAAGCTTTCTTT,CASSLGRGPNTEAFF
-,15,TRBV30,TRBD1,TRBJ2-1,TGTGCCTGGAGTCGCGGGACAGGGGCCTACAATGAGCAGTTCTTC,CAWSRGTGAYNEQFF
few,16,TRBV7-6,-,TRBJ2-1,TGTGCCAGCAGCCCAAGGGCGGGCCCAAACGGGGATGAGCAGTTCTTC,CASSPRAGPNGDEQFF
-,16,TRBV28,-,TRBJ1-1,TGTGCCAGCAGTGGGAGCCCCCTGTGGGGGGACACTGAAGCTTTCTTT,CASSGSPLWGDTEAFF
-,15,TRBV7-2,-,TRBJ1-1,TGTGCCAGCAGCTTAGCCGGGACAACGAACACTGAAGCTTTCTTT,CASSLAGTTNTEAFF
-,14,TRBV11-3,TRBD1,TRBJ2-5,TGTGCCAGCAGCCCGAGACAGGGGGGAGAGACCCAGTACTTC,CASSPRQGGETQYF
-,13,TRBV19,-,TRBJ1-1,TGTGCCAGTACCAGGGAATGGGACACTGAAGCTTTCTTT,CASTREWDTEAFF
-,19,TRBV14,TRBD1,TRBJ2-6,TGTGCCAGCAGCCAGGTAGGACAGGCCGCCTTCTCTGGGGCCAACGTCCTGACTTTC,CASSQVGQAAFSGANVLTF
-,15,TRBV6-4,TRBD1,TRBJ1-2,TGTGCCAGCAGTGTCGAAACCGGGACAGGGAATGGCTACACCTTC,CASSVETGTGNGYTF
-,16,TRBV5-4,-,TRBJ1-1,TGTGCCAGCAGCTCCGAGGCGGGGAACTTGAACACTGAAGCTTTCTTT,CASSSEAGNLNTEAFF
few,15,TRBV6-6,-,TRBJ1-5,TGTGCCAGCAGTTACTCGACCGGGGGTGACCCAGCCCAGCATTTT,CASSYSTGGDPAQHF
few,14,TRBV5-6,-,TRBJ1-2,TGTGCCAGCAGCATTGAAGGAGCTAACTATGGCTACACCTTC,CASSIEGANYGYTF
-,13,TRBV30,-,TRBJ2-7,TGTGCCTGGAGTGTACGGGGAACCTACGAGCAGTACTTC,CAWSVRGTYEQYF
-,13,TRBV29-1,-,TRBJ2-5,TGCAGCGTCTCTCAAGCGGTTCAAGAGACCCAGTACTTC,CSVSQAVQETQYF
-,12,TRBV10-3,-,TRBJ2-5,TGTGCCATCAGTGAGCAACAAGAGACCCAGTACTTC,CAISEQQETQYF
-,13,TRBV30,TRBD2,TRBJ2-1,TGTGCCCGTGAACGGGAGGGCCACAATGAGCAGTTCTTC,CAREREGHNEQFF
-,15,TRBV27,TRBD2,TRBJ2-2,TGTGCCAGCAGTGTACTAGCGGGGAACACCGGGGAGCTGTTTTTT,CASSVLAGNTGELFF
-,16,TRBV6-5,TRBD1,TRBJ2-1,TGTGCCAGCAGTTACGAAGGGACAGGGAGTCAATATGAGCAGTTCTTC,CASSYEGTGSQYEQFF